These 19 T cell receptor beta chains share one sample of origin, sequenced in a study of blood T cells in healthy people across ages. PCR was performed a second time for about 7 to 11 cycles using a sample-barcoded 5' primer and a J-beta primer mix. MiXCR, run by TCRdb on the 5' RACE reads, gives a single entry per CDR3 protein. The table includes 700,000 to 900,000 distinct CDR3 sequences, about 55% detected once. The sequencing input was blood. Every receptor here comes from a man of 80 years or more in good health.

The CDR3 sequence: CASSSMLGRTSGRAYGEQFF. The CDR3 DNA is TGTGCCAGCAGCTCAATGCTGGGTCGGACTAGCGGGAGGGCCTATGGTGAGCAGTTCTTC. This chain uses TRBV11-2 with TRBJ2-1, with TRBD2 identical over 15 bases. V was clipped by 4 bases and J by 9 bases; unmatched bases: 19. This CDR3 spans 20 amino acids. From germline, CDR1 is SGHAT and CDR2 FQNNGV.

A few counts support this clonotype. This chain joins TRBV21-1 and TRBJ2-7. TRBV21-1 corresponds to a pseudogene. CDR3 length: 17 residues. CDR3 bases: TGTGCCAGCAGCAAAGGTAAAACAGCACAAAGAGACTACGAGCAGTACTTC. Encoded protein: CASSKGKTAQRDYEQYF.

The V gene is TRBV12-3 or TRBV12-4, the J gene TRBJ2-2, with D perhaps matching TRBD2 (6 bases). The V and J ends lost 6 bases and 4 bases respectively, with 12 bases between them. The CDR3 runs to 14 residues. The CDR3 DNA reads as TGTGCCAGCAGACCGGGACTCCCCACCGGGGAGCTGTTTTTT. It yields the protein CASRPGLPTGELFF.

This clonotype has at least ten counts. The chain carries TRBV10-2 and TRBJ2-3; 7 bases map to TRBD1. The germline gives CDR1 WSHSY, CDR2 SAAADI. With 6 bases clipped from V and 14 bases from J, the junction kept 14 bases outside the gene matches. The CDR3 extends over 13 amino acids. The CDR3 bases are TGCGCCAGCAGCGATTTAGGGGACAGATACGCGTATTTT. This translates into CASSDLGDRYAYF.

The sample holds many counts of this clonotype. This chain links TRBV6-5 with TRBJ2-5; tentatively, D is TRBD1 (5 bases). V lost 4 bases to trimming and J lost 1 base, with 10 bases between them. Germline CDR1 MNHEY, CDR2 SVGAGI. The CDR3 length is 14 residues. In nucleotides, the CDR3 is TGTGCCAGCAGTTTCCCTGACAGCCAAGAGACCCAGTACTTC. It is translated as CASSFPDSQETQYF.

Concerning this clonotype: At one end, the junction sequence differs from germline, possibly due to a read error. The CDR3 DNA is TGTGCCAGCAGTCCGACAACCGGGACCAAGCCCAATGGCTGCACCTTC. Protein product: CASSPTTGTKPNGCTF. The V call is TRBV25-1, the J call TRBJ1-2, with D possibly TRBD1 on 5 matching bases. The germline CDR1 and CDR2 sequences are MGHDK and SYGVNS. This CDR3 has 16 residues.

The chain links TRBV5-1 to TRBJ2-1; D is unclear. The ends were cut back, 7 bases at V and 3 bases at J, with 14 bases in the middle. Germline-derived CDR1 and CDR2 are SGHRS and YFSETQ. The CDR3 spans 14 residues. The CDR3 reads CASRLRAFYNEQFF. The CDR3 DNA follows: TGCGCCAGCCGACTGAGAGCGTTCTACAATGAGCAGTTCTTC.

This clonotype has just a few counts. CDR3 sequence reads: CASSPLVSGANVLTF. In DNA form, the CDR3 reads TGTGCCAGCAGCCCCCTTGTCTCTGGGGCCAACGTCCTGACTTTC. The V call is TRBV6-1, the J call TRBJ2-6, with D uncertain. This CDR3 comprises 15 residues. CDR1 is MNHNS, CDR2 SASEGT, per germline. V lost 6 bases to trimming and J lost 0 bases, with 9 bases between them.

The chain joins TRBV5-1 to TRBJ2-2; D is uncertain. Between the trimmed V and J ends, which lost 3 bases and 0 bases, there was a span of 18 bases. Germline V gene lookup returns CDR1 SGHRS and CDR2 YFSETQ. CDR3 length: 18 residues. The CDR3 reads CASSSGRVTPANTGELFF. In nucleotides, the CDR3 is TGCGCCAGCAGCTCCGGCAGAGTAACCCCGGCGAACACCGGGGAGCTGTTTTTT.

This clonotype came up a few times. The V gene is TRBV28, the J gene TRBJ2-1; 13 positions match TRBD2. The CDR3 is 15 residues long. CDR1 is MDHEN, CDR2 SYDVKM, per germline. The trim removed 8 bases at V and 12 bases at J, leaving 13 bases unmatched. The CDR3 protein is CASGLTSGRERAQFF. CDR3 DNA sequence: TGTGCCAGCGGCTTAACTAGCGGGAGGGAGCGCGCGCAGTTCTTC.

This clonotype has just a few counts. The chain recombines TRBV15 with TRBJ1-2, with D maybe TRBD1 (5 bases). Trimming cost V 2 bases and J 5 bases, with 15 bases left between them. This CDR3 has 15 amino acids. The germline CDR1 and CDR2 sequences are LNHNV and YYDKDF (reference sequence). The DNA for the CDR3 is TGTGCCACCAGCAGACGTATGCAGGGTGCATATGGCTACACCTTC. It encodes CATSRRMQGAYGYTF.

The rearrangement links TRBV27 to TRBJ2-3, with 9 positions matching TRBD2. This CDR3 is built from 16 residues. With 2 bases clipped from V and 14 bases from J, the junction kept 17 bases outside the gene matches. CDR1 and CDR2 from the germline V gene are MNHEY and SMNVEV (reference sequence). The CDR3 bases are TGTGCCAGCAGTTTAGATGGCGGGAGGGCCAAAAGATACGCGTATTTT. Residues: CASSLDGGRAKRYAYF.

This clonotype was detected only a few times. V usage is TRBV5-1 and J usage is TRBJ1-4; 11 nucleotides align to TRBD1. The ends lost 3 bases at V and 7 bases at J; junction bases unmatched: 8. Germline lookup yields CDR1 SGHRS and CDR2 YFSETQ. This CDR3 comprises 16 residues. In nucleotides, the CDR3 is TGCGCCAGCAGCTCCCCACCGGGACAGGGGGGTGAAAAACTGTTTTTT. As protein: CASSSPPGQGGEKLFF.

V usage is TRBV3-1 and J usage is TRBJ2-5; D is undetermined. From germline, CDR1 is LGHDT and CDR2 YNNKEL (reference sequence). The germline V and J ends were trimmed by 1 base and 4 bases, with 13 bases remaining between them. The CDR3 has 15 residues. The CDR3 DNA follows: TGTGCCAGCAGCCAAGTAGGGAATAACCTAGAGACCCAGTACTTC. It yields the protein CASSQVGNNLETQYF.

V usage is TRBV10-3 and J usage is TRBJ1-1; TRBD1 agrees at 8 bases. Germline V gene lookup returns CDR1 ENHRY and CDR2 SYGVKD. With 10 bases clipped from V and 1 base from J, the junction kept 8 bases outside the gene matches. The CDR3 extends over 14 amino acids. As DNA, the CDR3 is TGTGCCACCCGACAGGGGTTCGGGAACACTGAAGCTTTCTTT. As protein: CATRQGFGNTEAFF.

The chain employs TRBV7-2 and TRBJ2-1, with TRBD2 identical over 8 bases. Germline V gene lookup returns CDR1 SGHTA and CDR2 FQGNSA. The CDR3 consists of 13 residues. V dropped 5 bases and J dropped 11; count of bases not matched to a gene: 8. The DNA for the CDR3 is TGTGCCAGCAGCGGAGTCCTAGCGGGCCAGCAGTTCTTC. Amino acids: CASSGVLAGQQFF.

There are a few counts of this clonotype. The V and J genes are TRBV20-1 and TRBJ1-1, with D tentatively TRBD1 (5 bases). The CDR3 sequence is 15 residues long. The V end was cut by 3 bases, the J end by 4 bases, with 18 bases between. Germline-derived CDR1 and CDR2 are DFQATT and SNEGSKA (reference sequence). CDR3 coding DNA: TGCAGTGCTAGTGCCTGGGTGGGGGGACCCACTGAAGCTTTCTTT. Protein product: CSASAWVGGPTEAFF.

The chain couples TRBV9 to TRBJ2-1; D ambiguous. The CDR3 length is 15 residues. Germline V gene sequence: CDR1 SGDLS, CDR2 YYNGEE. Between the trimmed V and J ends, which lost 4 bases and 2 bases, there was a span of 13 bases. The CDR3 loop reads CASSTSGVPYNEQFF. The CDR3 DNA follows: TGTGCCAGCAGCACCAGTGGAGTCCCCTACAATGAGCAGTTCTTC.

This clonotype was counted a few times. The chain recombines TRBV5-1 with TRBJ2-6, with a possible D match to TRBD2 (5 bases). Between the trimmed V and J ends, which lost 1 base and 3 bases, there was a span of 11 bases. The CDR3 is made up of 16 amino acids. The germline gives CDR1 SGHRS, CDR2 YFSETQ. The DNA of the CDR3 is TGCGCCAGCAGCTTGCCCCCTAGCAGTGGGGCCAACGTCCTGACTTTC. This sequence encodes CASSLPPSSGANVLTF.